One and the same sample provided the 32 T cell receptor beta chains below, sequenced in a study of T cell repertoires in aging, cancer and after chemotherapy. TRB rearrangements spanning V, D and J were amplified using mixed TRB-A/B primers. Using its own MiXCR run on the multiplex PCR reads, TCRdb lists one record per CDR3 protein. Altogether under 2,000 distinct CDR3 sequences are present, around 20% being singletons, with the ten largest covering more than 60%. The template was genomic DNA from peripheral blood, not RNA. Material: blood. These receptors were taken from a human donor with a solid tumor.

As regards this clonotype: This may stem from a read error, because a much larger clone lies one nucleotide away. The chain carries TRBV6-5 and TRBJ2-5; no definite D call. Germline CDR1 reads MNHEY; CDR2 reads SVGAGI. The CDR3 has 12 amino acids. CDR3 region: CASSDSQETQYF. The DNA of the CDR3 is TGTGCCAGCAGTGACTCTCAAGAGACCCAGTACTTC.

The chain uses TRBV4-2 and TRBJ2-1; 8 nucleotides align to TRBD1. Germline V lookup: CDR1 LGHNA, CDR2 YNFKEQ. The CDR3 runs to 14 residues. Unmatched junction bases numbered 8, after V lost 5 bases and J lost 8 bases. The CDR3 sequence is CASSVHRGLDEQFF. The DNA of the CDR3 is TGTGCCAGCAGCGTCCACAGGGGGTTGGATGAGCAGTTCTTC.

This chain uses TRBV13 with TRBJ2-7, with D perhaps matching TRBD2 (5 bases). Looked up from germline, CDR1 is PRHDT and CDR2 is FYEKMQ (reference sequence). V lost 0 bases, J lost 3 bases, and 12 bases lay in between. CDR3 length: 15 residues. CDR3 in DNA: TGTGCCAGCAGCTTAGGAGGCGTGGGAGACTACGAGCAGTACTTC. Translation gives CASSLGGVGDYEQYF. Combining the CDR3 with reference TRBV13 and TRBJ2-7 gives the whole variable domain AAGVIQSPRHLIKEKRETATLKCYPIPRHDTVYWYQQGPGQDPQFLISFYEKMQSDKGSIPDRFSAQQFSDYHSELNMSSLELGDSALYFCASSLGGVGDYEQYFGPGTRLTVT.

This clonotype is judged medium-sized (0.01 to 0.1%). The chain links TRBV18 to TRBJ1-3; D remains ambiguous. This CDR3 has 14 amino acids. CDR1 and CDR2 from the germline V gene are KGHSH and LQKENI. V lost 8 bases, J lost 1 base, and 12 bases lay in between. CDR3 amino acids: CASHPGLSGNTIYF. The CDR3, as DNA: TGTGCCAGCCACCCGGGGTTATCTGGAAACACCATATATTTT.

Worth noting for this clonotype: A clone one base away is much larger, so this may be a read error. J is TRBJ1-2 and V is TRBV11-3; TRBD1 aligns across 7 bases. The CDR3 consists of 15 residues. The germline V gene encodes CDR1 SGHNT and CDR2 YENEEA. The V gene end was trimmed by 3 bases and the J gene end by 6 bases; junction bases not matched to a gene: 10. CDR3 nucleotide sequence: TGTGCCAGCAGCTTGGCCTCGATAGGGGGCCATGGCTACACCTTC. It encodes CASSLASIGGHGYTF.

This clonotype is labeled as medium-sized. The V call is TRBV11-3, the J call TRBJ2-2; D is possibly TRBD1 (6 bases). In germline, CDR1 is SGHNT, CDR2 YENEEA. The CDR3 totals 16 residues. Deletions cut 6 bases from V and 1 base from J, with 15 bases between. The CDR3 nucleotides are TGTGCCAGCAGTCCCTTAAGGGGGAGGAACACCGGGGAGCTGTTTTTT. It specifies CASSPLRGRNTGELFF. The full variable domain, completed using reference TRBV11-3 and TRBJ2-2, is EAGVVQSPRYKIIEKKQPVAFWCNPISGHNTLYWYLQNLGQGPELLIRYENEEAVDDSQLPKDRFSAERLKGVDSTLKIQPAELGDSAVYLCASSPLRGRNTGELFFGEGSRLTVL.

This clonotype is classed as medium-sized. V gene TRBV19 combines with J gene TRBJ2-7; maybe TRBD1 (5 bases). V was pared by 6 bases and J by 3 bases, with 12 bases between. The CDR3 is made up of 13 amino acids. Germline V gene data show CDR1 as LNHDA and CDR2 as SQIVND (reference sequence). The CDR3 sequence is CASRSTELYEQYF. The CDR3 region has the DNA TGTGCCAGTAGGTCGACAGAACTCTACGAGCAGTACTTC. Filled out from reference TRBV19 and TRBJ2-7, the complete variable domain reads DGGITQSPKYLFRKEGQNVTLSCEQNLNHDAMYWYRQDPGQGLRLIYYSQIVNDFQKGDIAEGYSVSREKKESFPLTVTSAQKNPTAFYLCASRSTELYEQYFGPGTRLTVT.

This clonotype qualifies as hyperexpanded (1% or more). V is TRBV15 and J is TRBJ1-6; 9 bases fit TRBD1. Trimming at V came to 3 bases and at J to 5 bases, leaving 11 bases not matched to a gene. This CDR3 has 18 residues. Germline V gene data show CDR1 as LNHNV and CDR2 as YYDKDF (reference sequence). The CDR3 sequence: CATSRDITGGWNNSPLHF. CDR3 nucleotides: TGTGCCACCAGCAGGGACATTACAGGGGGCTGGAATAATTCACCCCTCCACTTT.

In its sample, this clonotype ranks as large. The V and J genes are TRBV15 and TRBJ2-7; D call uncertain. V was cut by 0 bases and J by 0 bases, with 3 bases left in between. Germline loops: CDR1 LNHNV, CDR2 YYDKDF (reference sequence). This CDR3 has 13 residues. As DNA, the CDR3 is TGTGCCACCAGCAGAGAGGCCTCCTACGAGCAGTACTTC. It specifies CATSREASYEQYF.

Here the CDR3 reads CASSDPNGELFF. CDR3 coding DNA: TGTGCCAGCAGTGACCCAAACGGGGAGCTGTTTTTT. This chain connects TRBV2 to TRBJ2-2; D gene uncertain. The CDR3 has 12 amino acids. Between the trimmed V and J ends, which lost 3 bases and 7 bases, there was a span of 6 bases. Germline-derived CDR1 and CDR2 are SNHLY and FYNNEI.

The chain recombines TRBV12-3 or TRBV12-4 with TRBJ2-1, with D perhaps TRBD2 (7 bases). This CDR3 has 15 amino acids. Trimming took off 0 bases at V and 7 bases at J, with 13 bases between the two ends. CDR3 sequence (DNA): TGTGCCAGCAGTTTAGCGCCCAGGGGAGGGAATGAGCAGTTCTTC. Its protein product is CASSLAPRGGNEQFF.

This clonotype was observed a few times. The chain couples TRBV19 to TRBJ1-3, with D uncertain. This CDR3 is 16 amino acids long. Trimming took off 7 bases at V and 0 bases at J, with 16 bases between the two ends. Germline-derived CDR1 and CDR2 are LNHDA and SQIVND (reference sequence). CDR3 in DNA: TGTGCCAGTATCGGGTTCTCCGGAGGCTCTGGAAACACCATATATTTT. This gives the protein CASIGFSGGSGNTIYF.

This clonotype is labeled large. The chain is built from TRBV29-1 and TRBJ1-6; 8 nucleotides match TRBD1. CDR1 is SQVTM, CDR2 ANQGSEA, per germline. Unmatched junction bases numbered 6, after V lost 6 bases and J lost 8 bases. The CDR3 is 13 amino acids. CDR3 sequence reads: CSVRAGGDSPLHF. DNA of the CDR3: TGCAGCGTGAGGGCAGGGGGCGATTCACCCCTCCACTTT. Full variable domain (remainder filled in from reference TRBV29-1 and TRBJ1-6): SAVISQKPSRDICQRGTSLTIQCQVDSQVTMMFWYRQQPGQSLTLIATANQGSEATYESGFVIDKFPISRPNLTFSTLTVSNMSPEDSSIYLCSVRAGGDSPLHFGNGTRLTVT.

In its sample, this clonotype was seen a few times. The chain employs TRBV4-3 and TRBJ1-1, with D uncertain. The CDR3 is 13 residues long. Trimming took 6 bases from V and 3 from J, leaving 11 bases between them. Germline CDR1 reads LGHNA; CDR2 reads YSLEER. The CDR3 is CASSWTQDTEAFF. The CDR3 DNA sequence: TGCGCCAGCAGTTGGACGCAGGACACTGAAGCTTTCTTT.

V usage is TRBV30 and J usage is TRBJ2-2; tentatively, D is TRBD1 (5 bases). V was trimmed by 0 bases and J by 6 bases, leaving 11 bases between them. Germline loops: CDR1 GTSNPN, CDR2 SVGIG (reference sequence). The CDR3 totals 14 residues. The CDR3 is CAWSVKGVAGELFF. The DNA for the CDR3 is TGTGCCTGGAGTGTAAAAGGGGTGGCCGGGGAGCTGTTTTTT.

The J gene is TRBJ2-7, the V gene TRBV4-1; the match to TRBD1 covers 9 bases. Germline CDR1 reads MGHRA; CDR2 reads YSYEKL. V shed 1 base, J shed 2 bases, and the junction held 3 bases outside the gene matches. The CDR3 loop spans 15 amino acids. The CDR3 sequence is CASSQVGTGTYEQYF. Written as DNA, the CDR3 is TGCGCCAGCAGCCAAGTAGGGACAGGGACCTACGAGCAGTACTTC.

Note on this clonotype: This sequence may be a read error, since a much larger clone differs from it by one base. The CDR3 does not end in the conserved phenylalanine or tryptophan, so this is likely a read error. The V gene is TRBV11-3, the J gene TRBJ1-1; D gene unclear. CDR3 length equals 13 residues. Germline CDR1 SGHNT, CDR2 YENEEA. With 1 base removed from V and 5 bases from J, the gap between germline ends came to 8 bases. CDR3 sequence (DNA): TGTGCCAGCAGCTTAGGCGCGGGTACTGAAGCTTTCTAT. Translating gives CASSLGAGTEAFY.

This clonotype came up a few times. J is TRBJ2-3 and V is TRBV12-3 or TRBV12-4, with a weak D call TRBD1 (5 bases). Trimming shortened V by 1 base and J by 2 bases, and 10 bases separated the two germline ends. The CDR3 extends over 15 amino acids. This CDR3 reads CASSLGEGVTDTQYF. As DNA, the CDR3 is TGTGCCAGCAGTTTAGGAGAAGGGGTCACAGATACGCAGTATTTT.

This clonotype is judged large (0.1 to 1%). CDR3 protein: CASSLVAGLGAGGYTF. The CDR3, as DNA: TGTGCCAGCAGCTTGGTAGCGGGACTCGGGGCAGGAGGCTACACCTTC. The chain couples TRBV5-4 to TRBJ1-2; D possibly corresponds to TRBD1 (5 bases). V was clipped by 0 bases and J by 8 bases, with 20 bases between them. The CDR3 covers 16 residues. Per the germline V gene, CDR1 is SGHNT and CDR2 is YYREEE (reference sequence).

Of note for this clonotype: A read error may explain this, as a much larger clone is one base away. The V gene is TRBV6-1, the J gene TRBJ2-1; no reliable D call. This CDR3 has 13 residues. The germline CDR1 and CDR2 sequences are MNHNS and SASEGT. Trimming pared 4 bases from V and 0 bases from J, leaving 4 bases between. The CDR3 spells CASSGSSYNEQFF. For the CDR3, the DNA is TGTGCCAGCAGTGGGAGCTCCTACAATGAGCAGTTCTTC.

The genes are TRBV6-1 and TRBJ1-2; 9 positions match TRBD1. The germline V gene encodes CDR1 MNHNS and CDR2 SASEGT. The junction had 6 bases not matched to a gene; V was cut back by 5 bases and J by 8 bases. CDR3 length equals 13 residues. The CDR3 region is CASSLQGALGYTF. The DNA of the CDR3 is TGTGCCAGCAGTTTACAGGGGGCGCTGGGCTACACCTTC.

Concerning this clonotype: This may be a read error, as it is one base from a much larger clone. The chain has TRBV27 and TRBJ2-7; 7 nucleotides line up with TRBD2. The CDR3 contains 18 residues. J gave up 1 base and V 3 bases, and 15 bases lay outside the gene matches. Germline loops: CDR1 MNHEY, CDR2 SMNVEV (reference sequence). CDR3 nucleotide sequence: TGTGCCAGCAGTTTTTCTAGGACTAGAGGTGCGGAGTCCTACGAGCAGTACTTC. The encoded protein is CASSFSRTRGAESYEQYF.

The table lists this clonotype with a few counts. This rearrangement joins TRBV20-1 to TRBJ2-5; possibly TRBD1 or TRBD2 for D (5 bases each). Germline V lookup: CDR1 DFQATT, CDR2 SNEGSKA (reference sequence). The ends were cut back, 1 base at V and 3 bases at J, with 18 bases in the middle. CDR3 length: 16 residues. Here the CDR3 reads CSARARSRGWEETQYF. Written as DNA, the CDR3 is TGCAGTGCTAGAGCTCGTAGCCGGGGCTGGGAAGAGACCCAGTACTTC.

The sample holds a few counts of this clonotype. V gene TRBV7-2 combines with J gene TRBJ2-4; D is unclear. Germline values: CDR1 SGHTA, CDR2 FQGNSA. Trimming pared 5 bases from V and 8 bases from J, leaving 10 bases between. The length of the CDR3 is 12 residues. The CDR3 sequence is CASSLGSDIQYF. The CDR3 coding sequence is TGTGCCAGCAGCCTCGGATCGGACATTCAGTACTTC.

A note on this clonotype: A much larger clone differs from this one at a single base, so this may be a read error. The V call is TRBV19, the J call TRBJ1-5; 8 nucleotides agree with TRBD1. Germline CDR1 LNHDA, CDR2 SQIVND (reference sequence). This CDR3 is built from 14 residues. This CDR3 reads CASSMQGAGQTQHF. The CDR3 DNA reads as TGTGCCAGTAGTATGCAGGGGGCAGGTCAGACCCAGCATTTT.

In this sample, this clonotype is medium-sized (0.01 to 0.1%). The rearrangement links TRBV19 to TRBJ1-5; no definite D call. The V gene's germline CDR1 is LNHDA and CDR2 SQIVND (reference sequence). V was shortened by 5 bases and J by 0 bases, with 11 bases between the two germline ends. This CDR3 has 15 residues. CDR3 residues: CASSHPEGSNQPQHF. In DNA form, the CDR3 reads TGTGCCAGTAGTCACCCCGAGGGTAGCAATCAGCCCCAGCATTTT.

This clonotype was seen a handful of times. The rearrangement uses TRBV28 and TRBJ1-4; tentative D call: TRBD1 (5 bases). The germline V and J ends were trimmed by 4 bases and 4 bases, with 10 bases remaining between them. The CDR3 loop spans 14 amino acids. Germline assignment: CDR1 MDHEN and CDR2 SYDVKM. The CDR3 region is CASSSRVRNEKLFF. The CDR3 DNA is TGTGCCAGCAGTTCCAGGGTCCGTAATGAAAAACTGTTTTTT.

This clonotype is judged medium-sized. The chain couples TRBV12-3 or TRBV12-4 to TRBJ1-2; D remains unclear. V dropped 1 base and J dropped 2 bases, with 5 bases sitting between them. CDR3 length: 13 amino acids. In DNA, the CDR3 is TGTGCCAGCAGTTTAGGAGGGAACTATGGCTACACCTTC. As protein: CASSLGGNYGYTF.

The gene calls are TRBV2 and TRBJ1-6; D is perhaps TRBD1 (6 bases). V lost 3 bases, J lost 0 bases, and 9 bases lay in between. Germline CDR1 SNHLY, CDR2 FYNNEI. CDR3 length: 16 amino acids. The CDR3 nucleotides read TGTGCCAGCAGTGACGGGGGCCTCTCCTATAATTCACCCCTCCACTTT. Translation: CASSDGGLSYNSPLHF.

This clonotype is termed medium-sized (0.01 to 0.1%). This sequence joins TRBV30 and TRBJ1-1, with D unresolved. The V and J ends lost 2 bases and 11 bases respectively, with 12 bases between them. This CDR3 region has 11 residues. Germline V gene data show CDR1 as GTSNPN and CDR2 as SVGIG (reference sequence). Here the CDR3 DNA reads TGTGCCTGGAGTCCGGGCCTTAGGGCTTTCTTT. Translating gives CAWSPGLRAFF.

The CDR3 DNA follows: TGTGCCAGCAGCTTGGGACAGGGCCACGAGCAGTACTTC. This gives the protein CASSLGQGHEQYF. The rearrangement uses TRBV11-2 and TRBJ2-7; TRBD1 aligns across 9 bases. There are 13 residues in the CDR3. V shed 3 bases and J 5 bases; nucleotides not matched to a gene: 2. Germline loops: CDR1 SGHAT, CDR2 FQNNGV.

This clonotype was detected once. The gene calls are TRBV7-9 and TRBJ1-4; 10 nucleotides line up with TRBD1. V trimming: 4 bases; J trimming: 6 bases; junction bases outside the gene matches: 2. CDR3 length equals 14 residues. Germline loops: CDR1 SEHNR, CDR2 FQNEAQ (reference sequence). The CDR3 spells CASSYGTGDEKLFF. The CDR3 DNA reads TGTGCCAGCAGCTACGGGACAGGGGATGAAAAACTGTTTTTT.